The 7 T cell receptor beta chains presented below share a single source sample, sequenced in a study of cytomegalovirus exposure and HLA in healthy donors. PCR employed 60 Vbeta and 13 Jbeta primers. Sequencing used immunoSEQ multiplex PCR; TCRdb keeps in-frame clones, though not all of them. In the table there are about 120,000 clones, roughly 80% of which are singletons. Sequencing used PBMCs. The receptors were sampled from a woman in her thirties or forties in good health and CMV-seronegative.

The V and J genes are TRBV7-2 and TRBJ2-1, with D possibly matching TRBD1 (6 bases). V shed 3 bases and J shed 12 bases, with 12 bases lying between them. The CDR3 totals 12 residues. Germline CDR1 SGHTA, CDR2 FQGNSA. The CDR3 loop is CASSLTGVRQFF. In DNA form, the CDR3 reads TGTGCCAGCAGCTTGACAGGTGTTCGGCAGTTCTTC.

The chain recombines TRBV6-6 with TRBJ2-7; D unresolved. Per germline, CDR1 MNHNY and CDR2 SVGAGI (reference sequence). The CDR3 loop spans 12 amino acids. Trimming left V 6 bases short and J 4 bases short, with 10 bases between. Written as DNA, the CDR3 is TGTGCCAGCAGCCCCGTTAGTTACGAGCAGTACTTC. Protein: CASSPVSYEQYF.

The chain employs TRBV28 and TRBJ2-5; no reliable D call. The J call is in doubt because the DNA end fits TRBJ2-7 better. The CDR3 is 13 amino acids. Germline V gene data show CDR1 as MDHEN and CDR2 as SYDVKM. In DNA, the CDR3 is TGTGCCGCGTCGTTACTAAACTCCTACGAGCAGTACTTC. This codes for CAASLLNSYEQYF.

The V and J genes are TRBV28 and TRBJ2-5, with 9 nucleotides matching TRBD2. Germline-derived CDR1 and CDR2 are MDHEN and SYDVKM. The J segment lost 2 bases and the V segment lost 6 bases, leaving 10 bases of the junction unmatched. This CDR3 has 16 residues. The chain's CDR3 is CASSTPTSGRQETQYF. The CDR3 nucleotides are TGTGCCAGCAGCACCCCCACTAGCGGGCGTCAAGAGACCCAGTACTTC. Full variable domain (remainder filled in from reference TRBV28 and TRBJ2-5): DVKVTQSSRYLVKRTGEKVFLECVQDMDHENMFWYRQDPGLGLRLIYFSYDVKMKEKGDIPEGYSVSREKKERFSLILESASTNQTSMYLCASSTPTSGRQETQYFGPGTRLLVL.

The V gene is TRBV5-1, the J gene TRBJ2-7; 7 bases match TRBD2. V lost 4 bases, J lost 3 bases, and 7 bases stayed unmatched. Germline CDR1 reads SGHRS; CDR2 reads YFSETQ. CDR3 length: 14 amino acids. CDR3 sequence (DNA): TGCGCCAGCAGCCCCCCCGGCGGGAGCTACGAGCAGTACTTC. Its translation is CASSPPGGSYEQYF.

The genes are TRBV28 and TRBJ2-1; D is unclear. Trimming pared 2 bases from V and 0 bases from J, leaving 5 bases between. The V gene's germline CDR1 is MDHEN and CDR2 SYDVKM. This CDR3 has 14 residues. CDR3 loop: CASSLESSYNEQFF. CDR3 coding DNA: TGTGCCAGCAGTTTAGAGAGCTCCTACAATGAGCAGTTCTTC.

V and J are TRBV6-5 and TRBJ2-7; no clear D gene. This CDR3 has 14 residues. From germline, CDR1 is MNHEY and CDR2 SVGAGI. V was clipped by 6 bases and J by 5 bases, with 17 bases between them. The CDR3 DNA sequence: TGTGCCAGCAGCTGGGCCCCTTTTAACAACGAGCAGTACTTC. It yields the protein CASSWAPFNNEQYF.